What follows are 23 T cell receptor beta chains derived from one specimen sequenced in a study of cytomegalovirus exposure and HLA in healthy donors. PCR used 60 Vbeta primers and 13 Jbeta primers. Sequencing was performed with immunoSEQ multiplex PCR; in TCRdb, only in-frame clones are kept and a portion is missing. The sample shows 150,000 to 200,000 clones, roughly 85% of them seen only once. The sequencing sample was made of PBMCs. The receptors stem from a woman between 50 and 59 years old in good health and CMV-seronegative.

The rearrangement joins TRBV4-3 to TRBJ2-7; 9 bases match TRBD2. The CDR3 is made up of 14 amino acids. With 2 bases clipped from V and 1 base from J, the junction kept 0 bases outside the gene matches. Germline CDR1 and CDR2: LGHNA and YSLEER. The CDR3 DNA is TGCGCCAGCAGCCAAACTAGCGGGTCCTACGAGCAGTACTTC. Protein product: CASSQTSGSYEQYF.

CDR3 in DNA: TGCGCCAGCAGCCAAGATCCAGGGGCGGGAGCGATGAACACCGGGGAGCTGTTTTTT. It yields the protein CASSQDPGAGAMNTGELFF. The rearrangement joins TRBV4-3 to TRBJ2-2; TRBD2 might be the D (7 bases). CDR3 length: 19 amino acids. Germline CDR1 LGHNA, CDR2 YSLEER. The ends were cut back, 0 bases at V and 1 base at J, with 18 bases in the middle.

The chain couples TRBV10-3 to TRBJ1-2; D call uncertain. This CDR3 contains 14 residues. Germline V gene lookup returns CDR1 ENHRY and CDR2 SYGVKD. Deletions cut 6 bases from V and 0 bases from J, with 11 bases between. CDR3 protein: CAISLEDANYGYTF. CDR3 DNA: TGTGCCATCAGCTTGGAGGACGCTAACTATGGCTACACCTTC.

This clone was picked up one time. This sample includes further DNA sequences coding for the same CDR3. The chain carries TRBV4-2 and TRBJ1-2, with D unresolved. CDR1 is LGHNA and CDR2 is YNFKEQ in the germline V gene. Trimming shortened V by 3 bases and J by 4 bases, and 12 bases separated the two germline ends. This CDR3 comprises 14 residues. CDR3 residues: CASSQANPGYGYTF. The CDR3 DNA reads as TGTGCCAGCAGCCAGGCGAACCCAGGCTATGGCTACACCTTC.

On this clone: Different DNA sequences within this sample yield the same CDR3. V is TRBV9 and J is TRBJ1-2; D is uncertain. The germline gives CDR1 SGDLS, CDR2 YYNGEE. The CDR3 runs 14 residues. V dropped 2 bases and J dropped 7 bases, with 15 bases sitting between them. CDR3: CASSVAGSGPGYTF. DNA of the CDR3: TGTGCCAGCAGCGTGGCGGGGTCGGGTCCTGGCTACACCTTC.

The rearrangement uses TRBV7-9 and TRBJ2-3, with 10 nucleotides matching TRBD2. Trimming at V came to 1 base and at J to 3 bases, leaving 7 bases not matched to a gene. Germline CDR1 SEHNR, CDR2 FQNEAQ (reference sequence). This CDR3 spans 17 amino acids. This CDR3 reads CASSLGYGTSATDTQYF. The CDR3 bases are TGTGCCAGCAGCTTAGGCTATGGGACTAGCGCAACAGATACGCAGTATTTT.

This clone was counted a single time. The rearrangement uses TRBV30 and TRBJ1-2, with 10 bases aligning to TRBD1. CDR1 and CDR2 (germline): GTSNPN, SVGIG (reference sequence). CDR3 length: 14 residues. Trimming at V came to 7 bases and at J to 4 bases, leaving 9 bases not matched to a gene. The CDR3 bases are TGTGCCTCACACCCAGGGACAGGGGCCTATGGCTACACCTTC. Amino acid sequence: CASHPGTGAYGYTF.

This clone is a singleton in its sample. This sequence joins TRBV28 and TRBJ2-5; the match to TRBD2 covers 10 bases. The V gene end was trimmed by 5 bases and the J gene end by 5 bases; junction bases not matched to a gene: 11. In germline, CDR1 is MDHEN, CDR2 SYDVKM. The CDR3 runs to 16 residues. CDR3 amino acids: CASSPPSSGGLETQYF. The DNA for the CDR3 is TGTGCCAGCAGTCCCCCATCTAGCGGGGGTCTTGAGACCCAGTACTTC.

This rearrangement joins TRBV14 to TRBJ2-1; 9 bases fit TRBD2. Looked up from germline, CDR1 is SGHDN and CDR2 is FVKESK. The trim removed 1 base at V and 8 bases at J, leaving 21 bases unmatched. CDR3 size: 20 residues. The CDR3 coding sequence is TGTGCCAGCAGCCAAGTTCTAGCGGGAAAGGAAGACGGTAGGTACGATGAGCAGTTCTTC. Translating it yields CASSQVLAGKEDGRYDEQFF.

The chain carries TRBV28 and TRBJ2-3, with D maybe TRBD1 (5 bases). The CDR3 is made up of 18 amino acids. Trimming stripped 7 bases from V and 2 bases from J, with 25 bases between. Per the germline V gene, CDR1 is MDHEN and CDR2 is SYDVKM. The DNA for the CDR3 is TGTGCCAGCACCCTCCGGGCATCGTGGGGCCAAATCACAGATACGCAGTATTTT. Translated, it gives CASTLRASWGQITDTQYF.

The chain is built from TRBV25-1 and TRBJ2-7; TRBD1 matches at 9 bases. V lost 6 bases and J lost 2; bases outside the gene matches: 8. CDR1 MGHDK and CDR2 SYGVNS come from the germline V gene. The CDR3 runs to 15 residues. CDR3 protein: CASRGTGQGAYEQYF. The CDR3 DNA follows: TGTGCCAGCAGGGGGACGGGACAGGGAGCCTACGAGCAGTACTTC.

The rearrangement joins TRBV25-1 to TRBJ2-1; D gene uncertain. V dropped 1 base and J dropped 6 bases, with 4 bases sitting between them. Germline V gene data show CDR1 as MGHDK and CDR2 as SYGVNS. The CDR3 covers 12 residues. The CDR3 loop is CASSELSNEQFF. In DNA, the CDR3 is TGTGCCAGCAGTGAATTGAGCAATGAGCAGTTCTTC. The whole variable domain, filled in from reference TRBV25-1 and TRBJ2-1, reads EADIYQTPRYLVIGTGKKITLECSQTMGHDKMYWYQQDPGMELHLIHYSYGVNSTEKGDLSSESTVSRIRTEHFPLTLESARPSHTSQYLCASSELSNEQFFGPGTRLTVL.

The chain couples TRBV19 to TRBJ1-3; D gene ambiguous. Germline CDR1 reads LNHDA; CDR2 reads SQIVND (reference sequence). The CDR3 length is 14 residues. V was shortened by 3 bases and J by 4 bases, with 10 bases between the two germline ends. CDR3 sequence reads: CASSMARGGNTIYF. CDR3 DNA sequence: TGTGCCAGTAGTATGGCCCGGGGAGGAAACACCATATATTTT.

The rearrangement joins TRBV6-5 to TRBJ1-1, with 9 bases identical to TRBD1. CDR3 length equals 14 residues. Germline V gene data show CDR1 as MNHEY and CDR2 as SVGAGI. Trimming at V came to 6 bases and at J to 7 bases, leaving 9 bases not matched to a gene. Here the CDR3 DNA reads TGTGCCAGCAGCGCGGACAGGGGTCGAGGTGAAGCTTTCTTT. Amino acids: CASSADRGRGEAFF.

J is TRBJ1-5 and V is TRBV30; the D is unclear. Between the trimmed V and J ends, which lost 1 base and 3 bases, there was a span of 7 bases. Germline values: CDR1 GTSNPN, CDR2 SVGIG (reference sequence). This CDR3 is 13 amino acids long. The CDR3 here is CAWSDRTNQPQHF. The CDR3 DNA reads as TGTGCCTGGAGTGACAGAACCAATCAGCCCCAGCATTTT.

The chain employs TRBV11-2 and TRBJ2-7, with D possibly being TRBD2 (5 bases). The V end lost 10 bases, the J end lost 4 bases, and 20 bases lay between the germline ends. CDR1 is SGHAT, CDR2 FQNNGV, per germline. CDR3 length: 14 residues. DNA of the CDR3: TGTGCCACAAATACGGACTTGCCACCTTACGAGCAGTACTTC. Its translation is CATNTDLPPYEQYF.

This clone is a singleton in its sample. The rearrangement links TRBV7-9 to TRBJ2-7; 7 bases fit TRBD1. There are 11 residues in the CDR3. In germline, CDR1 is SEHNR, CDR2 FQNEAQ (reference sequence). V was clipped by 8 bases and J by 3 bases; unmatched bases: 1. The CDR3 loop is CASGQVYEQYF. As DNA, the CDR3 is TGTGCCAGCGGACAGGTCTACGAGCAGTACTTC.

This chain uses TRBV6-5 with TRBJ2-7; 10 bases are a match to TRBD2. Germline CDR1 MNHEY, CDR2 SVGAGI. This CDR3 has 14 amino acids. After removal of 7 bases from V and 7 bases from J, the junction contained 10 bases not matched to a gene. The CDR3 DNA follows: TGTGCCAGCAAGAATATAGCGGGAGGCGGGGAGCAGTACTTC. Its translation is CASKNIAGGGEQYF.

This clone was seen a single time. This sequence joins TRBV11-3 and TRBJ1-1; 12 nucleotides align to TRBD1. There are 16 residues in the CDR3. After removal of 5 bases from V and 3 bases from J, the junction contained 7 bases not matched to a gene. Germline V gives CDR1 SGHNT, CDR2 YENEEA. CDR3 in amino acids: CASSPGTGGADTEAFF. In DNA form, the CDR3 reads TGTGCCAGCAGCCCCGGGACAGGGGGCGCGGACACTGAAGCTTTCTTT.

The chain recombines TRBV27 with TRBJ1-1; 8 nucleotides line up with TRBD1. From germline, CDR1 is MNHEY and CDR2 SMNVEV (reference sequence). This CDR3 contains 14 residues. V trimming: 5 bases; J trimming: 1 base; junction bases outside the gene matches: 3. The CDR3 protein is CASSIRGQNTEAFF. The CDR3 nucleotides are TGTGCCAGCAGTATCAGGGGGCAGAACACTGAAGCTTTCTTT.

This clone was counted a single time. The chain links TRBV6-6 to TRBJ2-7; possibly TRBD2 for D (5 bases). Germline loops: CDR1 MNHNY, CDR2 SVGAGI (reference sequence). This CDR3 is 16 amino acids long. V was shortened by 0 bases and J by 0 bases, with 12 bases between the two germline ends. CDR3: CASSYSQRRSSYEQYF. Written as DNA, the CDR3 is TGTGCCAGCAGTTACTCCCAGCGGAGGAGCTCCTACGAGCAGTACTTC.

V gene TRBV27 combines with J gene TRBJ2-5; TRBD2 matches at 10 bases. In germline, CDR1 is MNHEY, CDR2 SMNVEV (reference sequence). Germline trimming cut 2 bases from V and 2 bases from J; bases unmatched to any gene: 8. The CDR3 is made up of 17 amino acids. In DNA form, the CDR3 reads TGTGCCAGCAGTTTAGTAGCGGGAGGAACGGGACAAGAGACCCAGTACTTC. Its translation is CASSLVAGGTGQETQYF.

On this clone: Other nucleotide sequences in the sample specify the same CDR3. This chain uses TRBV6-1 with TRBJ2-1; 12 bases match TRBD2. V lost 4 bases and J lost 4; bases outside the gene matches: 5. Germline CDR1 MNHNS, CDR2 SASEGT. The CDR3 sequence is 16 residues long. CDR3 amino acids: CASSGRLAGEYNEQFF. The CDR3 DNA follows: TGTGCCAGCAGTGGCAGACTAGCGGGAGAATACAATGAGCAGTTCTTC.